This T cell receptor (beta chain) was recovered during a study of T cell changes during pregnancy in multiple sclerosis. The CDR3 spans 12 residues. V shed 5 bases and J shed 5 bases, with 9 bases lying between them. Germline V gene sequence: CDR1 SGHTA, CDR2 FQGNSA. Only in-frame clones appear in the TCRdb table, and some are missing; sequencing was by immunoSEQ multiplex PCR. The sample contains roughly 40,000 clones, roughly nine tenths of which appear only once. The rearrangement uses TRBV7-2 and TRBJ2-5; D is undetermined. This TCR was sampled from a female donor with multiple sclerosis, enrolled in a pregnancy study. The sample was CD4+ T cells from peripheral blood mononuclear cells, taken in the first trimester of pregnancy. In nucleotides, the CDR3 is TGTGCCAGCAGCCCCTACGGGGAGACCCAGTACTTC. Its translation: CASSPYGETQYF.